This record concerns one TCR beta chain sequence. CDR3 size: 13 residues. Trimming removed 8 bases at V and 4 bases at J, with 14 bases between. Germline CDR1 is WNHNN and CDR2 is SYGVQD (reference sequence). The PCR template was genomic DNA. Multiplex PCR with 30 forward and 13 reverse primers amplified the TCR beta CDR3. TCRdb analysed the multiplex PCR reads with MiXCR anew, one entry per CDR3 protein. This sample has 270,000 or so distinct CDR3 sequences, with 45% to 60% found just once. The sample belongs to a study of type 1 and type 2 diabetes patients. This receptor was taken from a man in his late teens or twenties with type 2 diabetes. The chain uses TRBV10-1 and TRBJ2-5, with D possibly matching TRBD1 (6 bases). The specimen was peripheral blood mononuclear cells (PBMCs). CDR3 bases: TGCGCCAGCTCCAGACAGGCCCGAGAGACCCAGTACTTC. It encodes CASSRQARETQYF.